The 5 T cell receptor beta chains reported below all come from one sample, sequenced in a study of cytomegalovirus exposure and HLA in healthy donors. Sequencing was performed with immunoSEQ multiplex PCR; in TCRdb, only in-frame clones are kept and a portion is missing. The table shows almost 65,000 clones, with approximately 90% occurring only once. The source material was PBMCs. These receptors all come from a woman in her late teens or twenties in good health and CMV-seronegative.

The chain couples TRBV5-8 to TRBJ2-7; no definite D call. Germline V gene sequence: CDR1 SGHTS, CDR2 YDEGEE. This CDR3 spans 12 amino acids. V was trimmed by 2 bases and J by 2 bases, leaving 5 bases between them. The CDR3 reads CASSFRTYEQYF. The CDR3 region has the DNA TGTGCCAGCAGCTTCCGTACCTACGAGCAGTACTTC.

This rearrangement joins TRBV19 to TRBJ1-4; no definite D call. The V gene's germline CDR1 is LNHDA and CDR2 SQIVND (reference sequence). The CDR3 has 13 residues. V shed 5 bases and J shed 9 bases, with 13 bases lying between them. Written as DNA, the CDR3 is TGTGCCAGTAGTCTCCCGGGGATGAAAAAACTGTTTTTT. Its translation is CASSLPGMKKLFF. The whole variable domain, filled in from reference TRBV19 and TRBJ1-4, reads DGGITQSPKYLFRKEGQNVTLSCEQNLNHDAMYWYRQDPGQGLRLIYYSQIVNDFQKGDIAEGYSVSREKKESFPLTVTSAQKNPTAFYLCASSLPGMKKLFFGSGTQLSVL.

The chain combines TRBV29-1 with TRBJ2-2; 8 positions match TRBD1. CDR1 is SQVTM, CDR2 ANQGSEA, per germline. This CDR3 spans 14 amino acids. V lost 8 bases to trimming and J lost 1 base; unmatched junction nucleotides: 6. The CDR3 loop reads CSTRTGKNTGELFF. CDR3 coding DNA: TGCAGCACCAGGACAGGGAAGAACACCGGGGAGCTGTTTTTT.

V and J are TRBV9 and TRBJ1-1; TRBD1 matches at 8 bases. V shed 0 bases, J shed 3 bases, and the junction held 4 bases outside the gene matches. Germline CDR1 and CDR2: SGDLS and YYNGEE. The CDR3 runs to 15 residues. DNA for the CDR3: TGTGCCAGCAGCGTAGATCAGGGGGCGGACACTGAAGCTTTCTTT. It specifies CASSVDQGADTEAFF.

The chain links TRBV7-2 to TRBJ1-5; D is ambiguous. The CDR3 is 12 residues long. CDR1 and CDR2 (germline): SGHTA, FQGNSA. Trimming stripped 6 bases from V and 8 bases from J, with 11 bases between. DNA of the CDR3: TGTGCCAGCAGTCCTCCCGGGGAGCCCCAGCATTTT. Translation gives CASSPPGEPQHF. The full variable domain, completed using reference TRBV7-2 and TRBJ1-5, is GAGVSQSPSNKVTEKGKDVELRCDPISGHTALYWYRQSLGQGLEFLIYFQGNSAPDKSGLPSDRFSAERTGGSVSTLTIQRTQQEDSAVYLCASSPPGEPQHFGDGTRLSIL.